This T cell receptor beta chain was profiled in a study of blood T cell repertoires in COVID-19. Assay used: immunoSEQ multiplex PCR; TCRdb lists only in-frame clones, some missing. The profile covers 100,000 or so clones, with 80% to 95% appearing a single time and around 4% taken by the ten largest. CDR1 and CDR2 from the germline V gene are SNHLY and FYNNEI. Losses at the gene ends were 1 base for V and 7 bases for J; bases not matched to a gene: 9. The CDR3 is 15 amino acids. The chain combines TRBV2 with TRBJ2-7; 8 nucleotides line up with TRBD1. The TCR comes from a young man with acute or convalescent COVID-19. Sequenced material: peripheral blood. CDR3 in amino acids: CASSEVAGGRREQYF. CDR3 nucleotides: TGTGCCAGCAGTGAAGTGGCAGGGGGCCGGAGGGAGCAGTACTTC.